The 31 T cell receptor beta chains below all came from one sample that was sequenced in a study of T cell responses to AZD1222 COVID-19 vaccine. The method was immunoSEQ multiplex PCR; TCRdb's version includes in-frame clones alone and lacks a portion of them. The data contain some 180,000 clones, around 90% of them singletons. The sequencing here drew on peripheral blood, taken 28 days after the second AZD1222 dose. The receptors shown here come from an adult who received the AZD1222 COVID-19 vaccine.

The rearrangement links TRBV5-1 to TRBJ1-2; D ambiguous. The V end lost 4 bases, the J end lost 8 bases, and 15 bases lay between the germline ends. The CDR3 runs 13 residues. Germline V gives CDR1 SGHRS, CDR2 YFSETQ. The CDR3 spells CASSPLVRMGYTF. CDR3 coding DNA: TGCGCCAGCAGCCCTCTGGTGCGAATGGGCTACACCTTC.

This chain links TRBV29-1 with TRBJ1-1; no clear D gene. CDR1 and CDR2 (germline): SQVTM, ANQGSEA. Between the trimmed V and J ends, which lost 4 bases and 0 bases, there was a span of 9 bases. CDR3 length: 13 residues. DNA for the CDR3: TGCAGCGTTGTGATCCGACTGAACACTGAAGCTTTCTTT. Encoded protein: CSVVIRLNTEAFF.

J is TRBJ2-1 and V is TRBV30; TRBD2 might be the D (5 bases). Per the germline V gene, CDR1 is GTSNPN and CDR2 is SVGIG (reference sequence). The CDR3 is 14 amino acids. V was trimmed by 4 bases and J by 0 bases, leaving 10 bases between them. Here the CDR3 DNA reads TGTGCCTGGACCCCTAGCAGCTCCTACAATGAGCAGTTCTTC. It translates to CAWTPSSSYNEQFF.

The J gene is TRBJ2-5, the V gene TRBV9; 8 bases are shared with TRBD2. Per the germline V gene, CDR1 is SGDLS and CDR2 is YYNGEE. The CDR3 is made up of 15 amino acids. Trimming at V came to 0 bases and at J to 5 bases, leaving 6 bases not matched to a gene. CDR3 residues: CASSVAGGPGETQYF. In DNA, the CDR3 is TGTGCCAGCAGCGTAGCGGGGGGGCCCGGGGAGACCCAGTACTTC. Variable domain in full (rest from reference TRBV9 and TRBJ2-5): DSGVTQTPKHLITATGQRVTLRCSPRSGDLSVYWYQQSLDQGLQFLIQYYNGEERAKGNILERFSAQQFPDLHSELNLSSLELGDSALYFCASSVAGGPGETQYFGPGTRLLVL.

The J gene is TRBJ1-6, the V gene TRBV7-2; D remains unclear. CDR3 length: 12 amino acids. The V and J ends lost 6 bases and 9 bases respectively, with 9 bases between them. The V gene's germline CDR1 is SGHTA and CDR2 FQGNSA. The CDR3 nucleotides read TGTGCCAGCAGTTCCCAACCTTCACCCCTCCACTTT. It yields the protein CASSSQPSPLHF.

J is TRBJ2-3 and V is TRBV6-1; 10 nucleotides line up with TRBD2. CDR3 length: 16 residues. CDR1 is MNHNS, CDR2 SASEGT, per germline. V shed 4 bases, J shed 6 bases, and the junction held 10 bases outside the gene matches. The CDR3 DNA is TGTGCCAGCAGTGGGGATAGCGGGGGGCTGTTCGATACGCAGTATTTT. Translated: CASSGDSGGLFDTQYF.

The chain joins TRBV7-3 to TRBJ2-3; no definite D call. CDR3 size: 14 residues. The V and J ends lost 1 base and 3 bases respectively, with 8 bases between them. Germline V lookup: CDR1 SGHTA, CDR2 FQGTGA. The CDR3 DNA reads as TGTGCCAGCAGCTTAATTCTAGGAACAGATACGCAGTATTTT. Translating it yields CASSLILGTDTQYF.

The V gene is TRBV3-1 (or the pseudogene TRBV3-2), the J gene TRBJ1-1, with D possibly TRBD1 on 5 matching bases. The CDR3 spans 14 residues. CDR1 LGHDT and CDR2 YNNKEL come from the germline V gene (reference sequence). The V end was cut by 4 bases, the J end by 5 bases, with 14 bases between. CDR3 bases: TGTGCCAGCAGCCTCACGGGGCTCGGGACTGAAGCTTTCTTT. Its translation: CASSLTGLGTEAFF.

This clone was seen once. The gene calls are TRBV6-1 and TRBJ2-5; 7 positions match TRBD2. Per germline, CDR1 MNHNS and CDR2 SASEGT. Trimming took 1 base from V and 4 from J; bases not matched to a gene: 3. The CDR3 contains 14 residues. The CDR3 here is CASSEGGGRETQYF. In DNA, the CDR3 is TGTGCCAGCAGTGAAGGGGGCGGGAGAGAGACCCAGTACTTC.

The V call is TRBV9, the J call TRBJ1-1; D is uncertain. V lost 0 bases and J lost 0, with 15 bases in between. The CDR3 extends over 17 amino acids. Per germline, CDR1 SGDLS and CDR2 YYNGEE. The CDR3 here is CASSVDSRFGLNTEAFF. CDR3 DNA: TGTGCCAGCAGCGTAGATTCGCGGTTCGGGCTGAACACTGAAGCTTTCTTT.

The chain is built from TRBV6-5 and TRBJ1-1, with D possibly matching TRBD1 (5 bases). The CDR3 length is 16 residues. Trimming pared 0 bases from V and 0 bases from J, leaving 11 bases between. Germline CDR1 reads MNHEY; CDR2 reads SVGAGI. CDR3 sequence (DNA): TGTGCCAGCAGTTACTCGTCGTCGGGGCTGAACACTGAAGCTTTCTTT. Its translation: CASSYSSSGLNTEAFF.

The rearrangement joins TRBV29-1 to TRBJ1-2; D not certain. Trimming took 4 bases from V and 3 from J, leaving 6 bases between them. The CDR3 has 11 amino acids. The germline V gene encodes CDR1 SQVTM and CDR2 ANQGSEA. The CDR3 DNA sequence: TGCAGCGTTGGTACAGACTATGGCTACACCTTC. This codes for CSVGTDYGYTF.

This chain uses TRBV25-1 with TRBJ1-2, with no clear D. Germline V gives CDR1 MGHDK, CDR2 SYGVNS. Trimming pared 4 bases from V and 6 bases from J, leaving 12 bases between. The CDR3 has 13 residues. The CDR3 sequence is CASSATSWDGYTF. CDR3 in DNA: TGTGCCAGCAGTGCGACAAGTTGGGATGGCTACACCTTC.

A single count supports this clone. One end of the junction does not line up with germline, which may come from a read error. The chain uses TRBV5-4 and TRBJ1-2, with unresolved D. The CDR3 is made up of 13 amino acids. The germline V gene has CDR1 SGHNT and CDR2 YYREEE (reference sequence). The CDR3 reads CASSLETNYGYTF. Here the CDR3 DNA reads TGTGCCAGCAGCTTGGAGACTAATTATGGCTACACCTTC. Supplemented by reference TRBV5-4 and TRBJ1-2, the full variable domain reads ETGVTQSPTHLIKTRGQQVTLRCSSQSGHNTVSWYQQALGQGPQFIFQYYREEENGRGNFPPRFSGLQFPNYSSELNVNALELDDSALYLCASSLETNYGYTFGSGTRLTVV.

This clone was detected once. The genes are TRBV30 and TRBJ2-7; 9 positions agree with TRBD1. This CDR3 spans 16 amino acids. V lost 3 bases to trimming and J lost 1 base; unmatched junction nucleotides: 10. Germline V CDR1 and CDR2: GTSNPN, SVGIG (reference sequence). CDR3 region: CAWSQGQGLGSYEQYF. In nucleotides, the CDR3 is TGTGCCTGGAGCCAGGGACAGGGTTTGGGATCCTACGAGCAGTACTTC.

The rearrangement links TRBV19 to TRBJ2-1; TRBD2 agrees at 13 bases. V lost 4 bases and J lost 4; bases outside the gene matches: 4. This CDR3 has 16 amino acids. Per germline, CDR1 LNHDA and CDR2 SQIVND (reference sequence). Here the CDR3 DNA reads TGTGCCAGTAGTACTCCGGGACTAGCGGGGTACAATGAGCAGTTCTTC. It specifies CASSTPGLAGYNEQFF.

The chain uses TRBV6-5 and TRBJ2-3; D gene unclear. The CDR3 runs to 14 residues. CDR1 and CDR2 (germline): MNHEY, SVGAGI. Trimming pared 6 bases from V and 2 bases from J, leaving 12 bases between. CDR3 coding DNA: TGTGCCAGCAGCCGACTGGCGGCCACAGATACGCAGTATTTT. It encodes CASSRLAATDTQYF.

The chain combines TRBV7-2 with TRBJ1-1, with 8 positions matching TRBD1. The CDR3 is 14 amino acids. Germline assignment: CDR1 SGHTA and CDR2 FQGNSA. V shed 4 bases and J 11 bases; nucleotides not matched to a gene: 12. CDR3 region: CASSSADRGWKAFF. The CDR3 DNA reads as TGTGCCAGCAGCTCGGCCGACAGGGGCTGGAAGGCTTTCTTT.

CDR3 sequence reads: CASKRQVSGANVLTF. The CDR3 DNA sequence: TGTGCCAGCAAGAGGCAAGTCTCTGGGGCCAACGTCCTGACTTTC. The chain couples TRBV3-1 (or the pseudogene TRBV3-2) to TRBJ2-6, with D uncertain. This CDR3 has 15 amino acids. The germline gives CDR1 LGHDT, CDR2 YNNKEL (reference sequence). Trimming cost V 7 bases and J 0 bases, with 10 bases left between them.

A single count supports this clone. The V gene is TRBV6-1, the J gene TRBJ2-3, with unresolved D. The CDR3 is made up of 15 amino acids. Germline values: CDR1 MNHNS, CDR2 SASEGT. V lost 1 base and J 1 base, leaving 9 bases between the germline ends. CDR3 DNA: TGTGCCAGCAGTGAAGTACCAGGCCGCACAGATACGCAGTATTTT. Translated, it gives CASSEVPGRTDTQYF.

This chain joins TRBV5-6 and TRBJ2-5, with TRBD2 identical over 7 bases. Germline loops: CDR1 SGHDT, CDR2 YYEEEE. The CDR3 has 14 amino acids. The V gene end was trimmed by 3 bases and the J gene end by 3 bases; junction bases not matched to a gene: 5. This chain's CDR3 is CASSYGTTEETQYF. CDR3 nucleotides: TGTGCCAGCAGCTACGGGACTACCGAAGAGACCCAGTACTTC.

This chain connects TRBV7-2 to TRBJ2-2, with 16 bases that match TRBD2. Trimming cost V 5 bases and J 7 bases; bases outside gene matches: 7. CDR1 and CDR2 from the germline V gene are SGHTA and FQGNSA. This CDR3 comprises 17 residues. The CDR3, as DNA: TGTGCCAGCAGCCGGGGACTAGCGGGAGGGTCGGTCGGGGAGCTGTTTTTT. It codes for CASSRGLAGGSVGELFF.

The chain employs TRBV27 and TRBJ1-6, with a possible D match to TRBD1 (6 bases). V was trimmed by 1 base and J by 6 bases, leaving 22 bases between them. Per the germline V gene, CDR1 is MNHEY and CDR2 is SMNVEV (reference sequence). This CDR3 has 19 amino acids. CDR3: CASSLWGPPLGQSNSPLHF. The CDR3, as DNA: TGTGCCAGCAGTTTATGGGGGCCCCCACTTGGACAGTCTAATTCACCCCTCCACTTT.

This sequence joins TRBV2 and TRBJ1-5, with 7 bases identical to TRBD1. The CDR3 sequence is 14 residues long. J was trimmed by 6 bases and V by 6 bases; bases with no gene match: 8. Germline CDR1 SNHLY, CDR2 FYNNEI. CDR3 in DNA: TGTGCCAGCAGGGGTGACAGGGACAGTCAGCCCCAGCATTTT. Amino acids: CASRGDRDSQPQHF.

This rearrangement joins TRBV11-2 to TRBJ2-5, with 8 bases fitting TRBD1. The V segment lost 1 base and the J segment 2 bases; nucleotides outside the gene matches: 9. The germline V gene encodes CDR1 SGHAT and CDR2 FQNNGV. CDR3 size: 17 residues. CDR3 in amino acids: CASSLGGQVGRQETQYF. The CDR3 DNA sequence: TGTGCCAGCAGCTTAGGGGGACAGGTGGGAAGACAAGAGACCCAGTACTTC.

The chain links TRBV30 to TRBJ2-3; D may correspond to TRBD1 or TRBD2 (6 bases each). CDR3 length: 14 amino acids. Germline assignment: CDR1 GTSNPN and CDR2 SVGIG (reference sequence). V lost 3 bases and J 5 bases, leaving 15 bases between the germline ends. CDR3 protein: CAWSRGREIDTQYF. The CDR3 DNA is TGTGCCTGGAGCAGGGGTCGGGAGATAGATACGCAGTATTTT.

V and J are TRBV7-9 and TRBJ2-3; TRBD1 is a possible D gene (6 bases). V was trimmed by 1 base and J by 1 base, leaving 6 bases between them. Germline V gives CDR1 SEHNR, CDR2 FQNEAQ (reference sequence). The CDR3 sequence is 14 residues long. The CDR3: CASSLGQGTDTQYF. The CDR3 DNA sequence: TGTGCCAGCAGCTTAGGACAGGGCACAGATACGCAGTATTTT.

The chain is built from TRBV2 and TRBJ2-2; tentatively, D is TRBD2 (7 bases). The length of the CDR3 is 15 residues. The V gene's germline CDR1 is SNHLY and CDR2 FYNNEI. V lost 9 bases and J 0 bases, leaving 14 bases between the germline ends. This CDR3 reads CASRRGAANTGELFF. In nucleotides, the CDR3 is TGTGCCAGTCGTCGGGGGGCCGCGAACACCGGGGAGCTGTTTTTT.

This chain connects TRBV3-1 (or the pseudogene TRBV3-2) to TRBJ2-3; the D gene is possibly TRBD2 (5 bases). CDR3 length: 14 residues. Trimming took off 3 bases at V and 0 bases at J, with 7 bases between the two ends. The germline gives CDR1 LGHDT, CDR2 YNNKEL (reference sequence). This CDR3 reads CASSQQRSTDTQYF. The CDR3 DNA reads TGTGCCAGCAGCCAGCAGCGGAGCACAGATACGCAGTATTTT.

V gene TRBV13 combines with J gene TRBJ2-5; either TRBD1 or TRBD2 may fit D (6 bases each). V lost 1 base and J 7 bases, leaving 19 bases between the germline ends. Per the germline V gene, CDR1 is PRHDT and CDR2 is FYEKMQ (reference sequence). This CDR3 region has 16 residues. Written as DNA, the CDR3 is TGTGCCAGCAGCTTAGTGGGGGGCGCCCGGCGAGTGACCCAGTACTTC. Its translation: CASSLVGGARRVTQYF.

The J gene is TRBJ1-6, the V gene TRBV12-3 or TRBV12-4; maybe TRBD1 (5 bases). The length of the CDR3 is 13 residues. Trimming stripped 4 bases from V and 10 bases from J, with 11 bases between. CDR3 protein: CASSSDWGSPLHF. DNA of the CDR3: TGTGCCAGCAGTTCGGACTGGGGCTCACCCCTCCACTTT.